This T cell receptor (beta chain) emerged from a study of OX40 agonist ivuxolimab in advanced cancers. Background on the study: Participants, about 83% male, averaged approximately 56 years of age, ranging from roughly 20 to 85.

Produced via immunoSEQ multiplex PCR; TCRdb's table is partial and in-frame only. The sample lists 70,000 or so clones, around 90% occurring once. The V end lost 1 base, the J end lost 4 bases, and 10 bases lay between the germline ends. The CDR3 contains 14 residues. The germline gives CDR1 SEHNR, CDR2 FQNEAQ (reference sequence). The sequence came from an adult with an advanced solid tumor such as melanoma, head and neck, liver or kidney cancer. V gene TRBV7-9 combines with J gene TRBJ1-2; D ambiguous. The source material was CD4+ or CD8+ T cells sorted from blood, sampled in a trial of the OX40 agonist ivuxolimab. The chain's CDR3 is CASSLVLGGYGYTF. In DNA, the CDR3 is TGTGCCAGCAGCTTAGTACTGGGCGGCTATGGCTACACCTTC.